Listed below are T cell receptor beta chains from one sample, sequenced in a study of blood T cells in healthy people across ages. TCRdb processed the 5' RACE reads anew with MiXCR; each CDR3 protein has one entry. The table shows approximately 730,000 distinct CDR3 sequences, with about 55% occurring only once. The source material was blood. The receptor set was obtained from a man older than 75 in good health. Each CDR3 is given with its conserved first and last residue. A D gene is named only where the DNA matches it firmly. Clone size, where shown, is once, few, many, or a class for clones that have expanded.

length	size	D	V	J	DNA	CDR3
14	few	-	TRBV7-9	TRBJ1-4	TGTGCCAGCAGGGGATCAGCGGTTAATGAAAAACTGTTTTTT	CASRGSAVNEKLFF
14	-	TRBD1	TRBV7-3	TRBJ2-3	TGTGCCAGCAGCGACGGGACAGGGGCAGATACGCAGTATTTT	CASSDGTGADTQYF
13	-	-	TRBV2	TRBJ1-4	TGTGCCAGCAGTGAAGCGCAGAGGGGGGAACTGTTTTTT	CASSEAQRGELFF
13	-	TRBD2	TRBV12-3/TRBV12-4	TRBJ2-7	TGTGCCAGTACGAGGGAGGGCCCCTACGAGCAGTACTTC	CASTREGPYEQYF
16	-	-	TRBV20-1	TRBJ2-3	TGCAGTGCTAGGACCCTGAGGGCGGGAGAGGACAGATACGCGTATTTT	CSARTLRAGEDRYAYF
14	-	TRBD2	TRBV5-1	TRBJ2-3	TGCGCCAGCAGCGTGGGGACTAGCTTCGATACGCAGTATTTT	CASSVGTSFDTQYF
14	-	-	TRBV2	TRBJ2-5	TGTGCCAGCTGGGAAGCGGGTGCTGTAAAGACCCAGTACTTC	CASWEAGAVKTQYF
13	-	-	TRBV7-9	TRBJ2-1	TGTGCCAGCAGCTTAGAGTCTCCGGGTGAGCAGTTCTTC	CASSLESPGEQFF
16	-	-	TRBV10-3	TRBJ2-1	TGTGCCATCAGTGAGTCGGCCCCTAGCTCCTACAATGAGCAGTTCTTC	CAISESAPSSYNEQFF
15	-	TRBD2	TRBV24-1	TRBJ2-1	TGTGCCACCAGTGGTCAACTAGCGGGGGACAATGAGCAGTTCTTC	CATSGQLAGDNEQFF
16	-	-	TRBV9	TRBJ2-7	TGTGCCAGCAGCGTAGGTTTAGCCATATCAAGTTACGAGCAGTACTTC	CASSVGLAISSYEQYF
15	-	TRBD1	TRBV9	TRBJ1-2	TGTGCCAGCAGCGTAGAACAGGGGGTGGCCTATGGCTACACCTTC	CASSVEQGVAYGYTF
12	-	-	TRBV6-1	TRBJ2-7	TGTGCCAGCAGTGAGAACGCGGGCCTTCAGTACTTC	CASSENAGLQYF
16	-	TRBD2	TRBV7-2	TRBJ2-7	TGTGCCAGCAGCTTGCGAGCGACTAGCGGGAACTACGAGCAGTACTTC	CASSLRATSGNYEQYF
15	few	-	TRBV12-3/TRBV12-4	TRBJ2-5	TGTGCCAGCAGTTTAAGGGTCGGGAGCTTGGAGACCCAGTACTTC	CASSLRVGSLETQYF
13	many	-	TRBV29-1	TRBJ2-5	TGCAGCGTTTCCGGGGGCCCAGGGGAGACCCAGTACTTC	CSVSGGPGETQYF
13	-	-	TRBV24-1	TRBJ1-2	TGTGCCACCAGTGATGTGAGGGGCTATGGCTACACCTTC	CATSDVRGYGYTF
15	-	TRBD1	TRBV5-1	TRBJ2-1	TGCGCCAGCAGCGGCCAGGGGGACTCCTACAATGAGCAGTTCTTC	CASSGQGDSYNEQFF
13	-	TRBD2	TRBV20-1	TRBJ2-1	TGCAGTGCTAGAGGTAGCGGGAACGGTGAGCAGTTCTTC	CSARGSGNGEQFF
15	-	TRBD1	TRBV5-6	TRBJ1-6	TGTGCCAGCAGCATAGACAGGGTCGACAATTCGCCCCTCCACTTT	CASSIDRVDNSPLHF
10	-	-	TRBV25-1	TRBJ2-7	TGTGCCAGCAGTGAGCACGAGCAGTACTTC	CASSEHEQYF
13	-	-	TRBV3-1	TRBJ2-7	TGTGCCAGCAGCCAAAGCGCCACCTACGAGCAGTACTTC	CASSQSATYEQYF
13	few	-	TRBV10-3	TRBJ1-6	TGTGCCATCAGTGGTGACAGCAATTCACCCCTCCACTTT	CAISGDSNSPLHF
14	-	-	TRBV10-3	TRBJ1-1	TGTGCCATCAGTAACCTAGGTGTCGGGACTGAAGCTTTCTTT	CAISNLGVGTEAFF
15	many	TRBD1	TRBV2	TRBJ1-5	TGTGCCAGCAGGGAACAGGGGGCGAGCAATCAGCCCCAGCATTTT	CASREQGASNQPQHF
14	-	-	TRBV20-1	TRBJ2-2	TGCAGTGCCCTAAACAGATTGAACACCGGGGAGCTGTTTTTT	CSALNRLNTGELFF
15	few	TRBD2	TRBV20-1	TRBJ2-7	TGCAGTGCTCCTAGCGGGAGTCGCGGGACCTATGAGCAGTACTTC	CSAPSGSRGTYEQYF
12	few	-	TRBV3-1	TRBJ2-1	TGTGCCAGCAGCCAGAGCGGGCGCCAGCAGTTCTTC	CASSQSGRQQFF
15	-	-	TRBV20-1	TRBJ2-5	TGCAGTGCTAGAGATGTGGGGCGCTCGGTTCGGACCCAGTACTTC	CSARDVGRSVRTQYF
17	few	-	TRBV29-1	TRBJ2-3	TGCAGCGTTGAAGCTCCCTCAGGGCCCAGGGGCACAGATACGCAGTATTTT	CSVEAPSGPRGTDTQYF
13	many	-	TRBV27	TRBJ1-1	TGTGCCAGCGGCTTCCCTTGGATCCCTGAAGCTTTCTTT	CASGFPWIPEAFF
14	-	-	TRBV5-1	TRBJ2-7	TGCGCCAGCAGACAGCGCGACGGCTCCTACGAGCAGTACTTC	CASRQRDGSYEQYF
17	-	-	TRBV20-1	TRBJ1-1	TGCAGTGCTAGAGATTCGGGACGGATTACCATGAACACTGAAGCTTTCTTT	CSARDSGRITMNTEAFF
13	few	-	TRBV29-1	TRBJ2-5	TGCAGCGTAAAACAGGGTCTCCAAGAGACCCAGTACTTC	CSVKQGLQETQYF
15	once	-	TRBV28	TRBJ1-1	TGTGCCAGCAGTTTTCCCCAGACAGGTGGAACTGAAGCTTTCTTT	CASSFPQTGGTEAFF
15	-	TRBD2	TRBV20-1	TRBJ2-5	TGCAGTGCTAGGTTACCGGGACTAGCGGGAGGTGCAGGGTACTTC	CSARLPGLAGGAGYF
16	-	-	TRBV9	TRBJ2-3	TGTGCCAGCAGCGTAATGGGGGCGAGAGGCACAGATACGCAGTATTTT	CASSVMGARGTDTQYF
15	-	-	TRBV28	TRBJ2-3	TGTGCCAGCAATTCCTATGGAGGACACACAGATACGCAGTATTTT	CASNSYGGHTDTQYF
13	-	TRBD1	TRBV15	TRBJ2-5	TGTGCCACCAGCGGGGACAGCCAAGAGACCCAGTACTTC	CATSGDSQETQYF
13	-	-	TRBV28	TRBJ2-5	TGTGCCAGCAGTCCGGGATTGAGAAGGACCCAGTACTTC	CASSPGLRRTQYF
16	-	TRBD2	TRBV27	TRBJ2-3	TGTGCCAGCAGACCCAATAGCGGGAGACGGGCAGATACGCAGTATTTT	CASRPNSGRRADTQYF
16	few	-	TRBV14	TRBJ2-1	TGTGCCAGCAGCCAAGATGAGGGGAAGGGGTCCAATCGGCAGTTCTTC	CASSQDEGKGSNRQFF
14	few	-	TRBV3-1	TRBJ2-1	TGTGCCAGCAGCCCGGAGGTAGCCAGCAATGAGCAGTTCTTC	CASSPEVASNEQFF
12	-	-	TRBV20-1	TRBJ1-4	TGCAGTGCTAGAGACGCTGGGTCTGAACTGTTTTTT	CSARDAGSELFF
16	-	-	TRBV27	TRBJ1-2	TGTGCCAGCAGAGGGACACGAAGATCCATTCTACATGGCTACACCTTC	CASRGTRRSILHGYTF
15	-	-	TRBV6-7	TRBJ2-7	TGTGCCATCCGTCCGCCGACCAGCGGCTCCTACGAGCAGTACTTC	CAIRPPTSGSYEQYF
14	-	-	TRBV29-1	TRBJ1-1	TGCAGCGTTGAATTCCGGATGGTGAACACTGAAGCTTTCTTT	CSVEFRMVNTEAFF
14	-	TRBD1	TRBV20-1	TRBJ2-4	TGCAGTGCTTGGGACAGGATGGGCAAAAACATTCAGTACTTC	CSAWDRMGKNIQYF
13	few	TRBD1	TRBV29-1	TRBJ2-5	TGCAGCGTTGAAGCGGGACAGGGGAGGACCCAGTACTTC	CSVEAGQGRTQYF
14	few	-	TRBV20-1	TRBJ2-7	TGCAGTGCTAGGATTTATCGACAGACCTACGAGCAGTACTTC	CSARIYRQTYEQYF
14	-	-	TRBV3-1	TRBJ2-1	TGTGCCAGCTGCCCTGGGGGTTCCTACAATGAGCAGTTCTTC	CASCPGGSYNEQFF
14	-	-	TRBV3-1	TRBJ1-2	TGTGCCAGCAGCCCCCGCGAGTCTAACTATGGCTACACCTTC	CASSPRESNYGYTF
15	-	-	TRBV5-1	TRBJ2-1	TGCGCCAGCAGCTCGAGGCGAACGGGGGACAATGAGCAGTTCTTC	CASSSRRTGDNEQFF
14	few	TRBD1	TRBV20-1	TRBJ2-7	TGCAGTGCTAGTGATTCGGGACAGGGCCACGAGCAGTACTTC	CSASDSGQGHEQYF
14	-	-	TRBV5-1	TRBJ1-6	TGCGCCAGCAGCTTGGACAGATTAAATTCACCCCTCCACTTT	CASSLDRLNSPLHF
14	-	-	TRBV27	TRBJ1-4	TGTGCCAGCAGAGGAAACAGGGCTGGCGAAAAACTGTTTTTT	CASRGNRAGEKLFF
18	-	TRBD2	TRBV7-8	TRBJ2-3	TGTGCCAGCAGCTTACTTCTTACAGGACTAGCGGGAGTCAGATACGCGTATTTT	CASSLLLTGLAGVRYAYF
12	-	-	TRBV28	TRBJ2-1	TGTGCCAGCATCTCAGGCGGGGCGACGCAGTTCTTC	CASISGGATQFF
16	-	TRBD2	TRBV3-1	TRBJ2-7	TGTGCCAGCAGCCAACAGTTCGGGACTAGCAGCTACGAGCAGTACTTC	CASSQQFGTSSYEQYF
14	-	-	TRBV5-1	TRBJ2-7	TGCGCCAGCAGCTCGGATCTATCGGGCTACGAGCAGTACTTC	CASSSDLSGYEQYF